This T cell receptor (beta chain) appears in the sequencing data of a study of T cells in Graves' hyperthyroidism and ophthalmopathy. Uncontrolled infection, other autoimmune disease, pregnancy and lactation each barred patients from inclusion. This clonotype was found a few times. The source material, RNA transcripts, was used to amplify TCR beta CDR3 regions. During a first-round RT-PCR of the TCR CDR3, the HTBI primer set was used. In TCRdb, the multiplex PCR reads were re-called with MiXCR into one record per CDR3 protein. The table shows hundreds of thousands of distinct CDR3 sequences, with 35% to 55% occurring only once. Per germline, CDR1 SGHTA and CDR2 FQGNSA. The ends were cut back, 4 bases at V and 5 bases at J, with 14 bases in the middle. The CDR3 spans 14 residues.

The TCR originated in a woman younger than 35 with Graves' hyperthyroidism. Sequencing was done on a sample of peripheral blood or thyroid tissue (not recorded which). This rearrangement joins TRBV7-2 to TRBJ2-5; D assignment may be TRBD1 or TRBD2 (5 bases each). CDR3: CASSSYGAAETQYF. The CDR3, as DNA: TGTGCCAGCAGCTCATACGGGGCAGCTGAGACCCAGTACTTC.